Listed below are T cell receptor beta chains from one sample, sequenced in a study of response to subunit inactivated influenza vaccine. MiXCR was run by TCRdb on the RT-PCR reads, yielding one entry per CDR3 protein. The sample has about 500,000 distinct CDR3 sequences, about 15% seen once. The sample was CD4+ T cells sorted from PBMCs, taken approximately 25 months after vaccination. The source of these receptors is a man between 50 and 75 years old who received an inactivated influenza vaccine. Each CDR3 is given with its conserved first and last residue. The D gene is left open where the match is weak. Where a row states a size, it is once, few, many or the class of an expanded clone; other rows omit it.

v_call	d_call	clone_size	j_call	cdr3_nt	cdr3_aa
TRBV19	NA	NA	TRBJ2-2	TGTGCCAGTATTCTACACGGTTCGAACACCGGGGAGCTGTTTTTT	CASILHGSNTGELFF
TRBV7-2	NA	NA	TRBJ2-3	TGTGCCAGCAGCTTAGCCGGGCCTCCCACAGATACGCAGTATTTT	CASSLAGPPTDTQYF
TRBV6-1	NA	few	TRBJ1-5	TGTGCCAGCAGTCCTACAGGGTCTTCCAATCAGCCCCAGCATTTT	CASSPTGSSNQPQHF
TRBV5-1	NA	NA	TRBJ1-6	TGCACCAGCACCCCCGGCGCGCAGACCTATAATTCACCCCTCCACTTT	CTSTPGAQTYNSPLHF
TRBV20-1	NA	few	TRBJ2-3	TGCAGTGCTAGGAAGGGGGGGACAGATACGCAGTATTTT	CSARKGGTDTQYF
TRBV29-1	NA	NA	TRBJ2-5	TGCAGCGCCGAAGGTGTCGCTCGCCCAGAGACCCAGTACTTC	CSAEGVARPETQYF
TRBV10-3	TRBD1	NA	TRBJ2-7	TGTGCCATCAGTGAAAGGACAGGGCGCTACGAGCAGTACTTC	CAISERTGRYEQYF
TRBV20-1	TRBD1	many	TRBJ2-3	TGCAGTGCAAGAAGACAGGGAGGCACAGATACGCAGTATTTT	CSARRQGGTDTQYF
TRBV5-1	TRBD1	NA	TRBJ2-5	TGCGCCAGCAGCTACGACAGGGAGTTTGGGACCCAGTACTTC	CASSYDREFGTQYF
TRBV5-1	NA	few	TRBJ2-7	TGCGCCAGCAGCTTGGACCTTCCCCCATACGAGCAGTACTTC	CASSLDLPPYEQYF
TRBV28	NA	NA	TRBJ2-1	TGTGCCAGCAGTTTGGGTCAGGTTATCAATGAGCAGTTCTTC	CASSLGQVINEQFF
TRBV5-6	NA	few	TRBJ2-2	TGTGCCAGCAGCCCCGGACAGTTGAACACCGGGGAGCTGTTTTTT	CASSPGQLNTGELFF
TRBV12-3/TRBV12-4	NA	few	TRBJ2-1	TGTGCCAGCAGCTACACTTCCCTCAAGCCATACAATGAGCAGTTCTTC	CASSYTSLKPYNEQFF
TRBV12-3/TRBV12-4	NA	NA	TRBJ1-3	TGTGCCAGCGGTAAGGAGAGCTCTGGAAACACCATATATTTT	CASGKESSGNTIYF
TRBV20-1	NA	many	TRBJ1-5	TGCAGTGCTAGAGATAGGAGTCATAGCAATCAGCCCCAGCATTTT	CSARDRSHSNQPQHF
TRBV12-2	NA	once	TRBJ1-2	TGTGCAAGTCGCCTAGGCGCGGTGTTTGGAGTGATGTATGGCTACACCTTC	CASRLGAVFGVMYGYTF
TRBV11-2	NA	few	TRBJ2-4	TGTGCCAGCAGCTGGGACGTAGCCAAAAACATTCAGTACTTC	CASSWDVAKNIQYF
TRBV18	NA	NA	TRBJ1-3	TGTGCCAGCTCACCTTCCCCGGGACCCTCTGGAAACACCATATATTTT	CASSPSPGPSGNTIYF